The 20 T cell receptor beta chains presented below share a single source sample, sequenced in a study of graft-versus-host responses after intestinal transplantation. TCRdb's table, derived via immunoSEQ multiplex PCR, lists solely in-frame clones and lacks some. There are roughly 120,000 clones in the sample; approximately 95% occur only once, and over 2.5% lies in the top ten. These TCRs' antigens remain unknown. The source material was unstimulated CD8+ T cells sorted from spleen or lymph node cells, sampled before intestinal transplant. Source of these receptors: a human donor who received an intestinal transplant.

This clone has a handful of counts. The chain links TRBV13 to TRBJ1-3; D gene uncertain. Germline values: CDR1 PRHDT, CDR2 FYEKMQ (reference sequence). This CDR3 comprises 12 residues. Between the trimmed V and J ends, which lost 10 bases and 2 bases, there was a span of 9 bases. The CDR3 is CATPGPGNTIYF. CDR3 sequence (DNA): TGTGCCACCCCAGGTCCTGGAAACACCATATATTTT.

V is TRBV7-9 and J is TRBJ1-1; D ambiguous. The V gene lost 3 bases and the J gene lost 8 bases, with 10 bases spanning the gap. Germline assignment: CDR1 SEHNR and CDR2 FQNEAQ (reference sequence). The CDR3 runs 12 residues. The CDR3 DNA sequence: TGTGCCAGCAGCTTTTTAGAGGCCGAAGCTTTCTTT. Protein: CASSFLEAEAFF.

The CDR3 DNA reads TGTGCCAGCAGCTTGCGGGTAGATAGCGGGAGAATGACAGATACGCAGTATTTT. Residues: CASSLRVDSGRMTDTQYF. The gene calls are TRBV5-8 and TRBJ2-3, with TRBD2 matching 9 bases. The V gene end was trimmed by 1 base and the J gene end by 3 bases; junction bases not matched to a gene: 12. In germline, CDR1 is SGHTS, CDR2 YDEGEE. The CDR3 totals 18 residues.

The chain recombines TRBV11-1 with TRBJ1-2; weak D call: TRBD1 (6 bases). Germline V gives CDR1 SGHAT, CDR2 FQDESV (reference sequence). CDR3 length: 17 amino acids. Between the trimmed V and J ends, which lost 2 bases and 4 bases, there was a span of 20 bases. The CDR3: CASSLYPSQGSVYGYTF. For the CDR3, the DNA is TGTGCCAGCAGCTTATATCCCTCACAGGGAAGCGTCTATGGCTACACCTTC.

This chain links TRBV5-1 with TRBJ1-1; TRBD1 matches 7 bases. The trim removed 4 bases at V and 6 bases at J, leaving 9 bases unmatched. This CDR3 is built from 14 residues. The germline V gene encodes CDR1 SGHRS and CDR2 YFSETQ. In nucleotides, the CDR3 is TGCGCCAGCAGCAGGGGGCTAGAAAGCGCTGAAGCTTTCTTT. Amino acid sequence: CASSRGLESAEAFF.

This rearrangement joins TRBV5-1 to TRBJ1-1; the match to TRBD1 covers 9 bases. Germline CDR1 reads SGHRS; CDR2 reads YFSETQ. Losses at the gene ends were 5 bases for V and 3 bases for J; bases not matched to a gene: 8. The CDR3 extends over 15 amino acids. CDR3 sequence (DNA): TGCGCCAGCAGTCGTACGGGACAGGGTTACACTGAAGCTTTCTTT. It translates to CASSRTGQGYTEAFF.

This chain uses TRBV5-1 with TRBJ2-7; 8 nucleotides agree with TRBD1. The CDR3 is made up of 16 amino acids. Unmatched junction bases numbered 7, after V lost 2 bases and J lost 0 bases. Germline V CDR1 and CDR2: SGHRS, YFSETQ. The CDR3 protein is CASSLGRGQGSYEQYF. CDR3 sequence (DNA): TGCGCCAGCAGCTTAGGGAGAGGACAGGGCTCCTACGAGCAGTACTTC.

This clone has only one observation. This chain joins TRBV21-1 and TRBJ2-7; TRBD2, as called in the table, went unchecked against the DNA. TRBV21-1 is a known pseudogene. The CDR3 runs 16 residues. CDR3 nucleotide sequence: TGTGCCAGCAGCAAAGGTAGCGGGAGGGCCAGGTACGAGCAGTACTTC. Its translation is CASSKGSGRARYEQYF.

The rearrangement links TRBV10-3 to TRBJ2-2, with 8 bases aligning to TRBD1. V was pared by 0 bases and J by 1 base, with 4 bases of the junction left unmatched. Germline V gives CDR1 ENHRY, CDR2 SYGVKD. The CDR3 contains 17 residues. Here the CDR3 reads CAISESRGTGNTGELFF. Written as DNA, the CDR3 is TGTGCCATCAGTGAGTCGCGTGGGACAGGGAACACCGGGGAGCTGTTTTTT.

The V gene is TRBV19, the J gene TRBJ1-5, with 10 bases fitting TRBD1. The length of the CDR3 is 14 residues. With V trimmed by 5 bases and J by 7 bases, 5 bases remained unmatched. Germline lookup yields CDR1 LNHDA and CDR2 SQIVND (reference sequence). The CDR3 nucleotides read TGTGCCAGTAGTTCCGGGACAGGGGCACAGCCCCAGCATTTT. Amino acids: CASSSGTGAQPQHF.

This clone was found once. The chain recombines TRBV7-9 with TRBJ1-2; 7 bases map to TRBD1. The CDR3 length is 14 residues. V lost 4 bases, J lost 3 bases, and 5 bases stayed unmatched. CDR1 is SEHNR, CDR2 FQNEAQ, per germline (reference sequence). The CDR3 bases are TGTGCCAGCAGCTCGACAGGGCAAGACTATGGCTACACCTTC. Its translation: CASSSTGQDYGYTF.

This rearrangement joins TRBV28 to TRBJ2-7, with unresolved D. V was trimmed by 1 base and J by 4 bases, leaving 14 bases between them. Germline V CDR1 and CDR2: MDHEN, SYDVKM. There are 15 residues in the CDR3. In nucleotides, the CDR3 is TGTGCCAGCAGTTTATACGGGTTAGAGGAATACGAGCAGTACTTC. This codes for CASSLYGLEEYEQYF. Full variable domain (rest looked up from reference TRBV28 and TRBJ2-7): DVKVTQSSRYLVKRTGEKVFLECVQDMDHENMFWYRQDPGLGLRLIYFSYDVKMKEKGDIPEGYSVSREKKERFSLILESASTNQTSMYLCASSLYGLEEYEQYFGPGTRLTVT.

V and J are TRBV19 and TRBJ2-1; the match to TRBD2 covers 8 bases. The CDR3 covers 15 residues. CDR1 and CDR2 from the germline V gene are LNHDA and SQIVND (reference sequence). Trimming cost V 6 bases and J 0 bases; bases outside gene matches: 4. Here the CDR3 reads CASSESGSSYNEQFF. The CDR3 DNA reads as TGTGCCAGTAGCGAAAGCGGGAGCTCCTACAATGAGCAGTTCTTC. Using reference TRBV19 and TRBJ2-1 for the parts outside the CDR3, the full variable domain is DGGITQSPKYLFRKEGQNVTLSCEQNLNHDAMYWYRQDPGQGLRLIYYSQIVNDFQKGDIAEGYSVSREKKESFPLTVTSAQKNPTAFYLCASSESGSSYNEQFFGPGTRLTVL.

J is TRBJ1-2 and V is TRBV6-1; 8 bases fit TRBD1. The CDR3 has 15 residues. Germline assignment: CDR1 MNHNS and CDR2 SASEGT. V lost 0 bases, J lost 4 bases, and 4 bases stayed unmatched. The CDR3 region has the DNA TGTGCCAGCAGTGAAGCGCGGACAGGGTCCTATGGCTACACCTTC. Translating gives CASSEARTGSYGYTF.

The rearrangement links TRBV4-3 to TRBJ1-4, with TRBD1 matching 10 bases. Germline V gene sequence: CDR1 LGHNA, CDR2 YSLEER. This CDR3 comprises 16 residues. V was pared by 3 bases and J by 8 bases, with 9 bases of the junction left unmatched. The CDR3: CASSHPGQGSGEKLFF. CDR3 coding DNA: TGCGCCAGCAGCCATCCGGGACAGGGGTCGGGCGAAAAACTGTTTTTT.

The rearrangement joins TRBV27 to TRBJ2-3; unclear D gene. The CDR3 contains 16 residues. V lost 5 bases, J lost 3 bases, and 18 bases lay in between. Germline V gene sequence: CDR1 MNHEY, CDR2 SMNVEV (reference sequence). Here the CDR3 reads CASSLLAHRPTDTQYF. For the CDR3, the DNA is TGTGCCAGCAGTCTCCTCGCCCACCGACCTACAGATACGCAGTATTTT.

The J gene is TRBJ2-7, the V gene TRBV29-1; D assignment may be TRBD1 or TRBD2 (5 bases each). Germline CDR1 reads SQVTM; CDR2 reads ANQGSEA. V was trimmed by 3 bases and J by 2 bases, leaving 11 bases between them. The CDR3 is made up of 13 amino acids. The CDR3 sequence is CSVERDGTYEQYF. The CDR3 DNA is TGCAGCGTTGAGAGGGACGGCACCTACGAGCAGTACTTC.

This chain uses TRBV10-3 with TRBJ2-2; D call uncertain. CDR3 length equals 20 residues. Germline-derived CDR1 and CDR2 are ENHRY and SYGVKD. The V end was cut by 8 bases, the J end by 1 base, with 29 bases between. As DNA, the CDR3 is TGTGCCATCTCGGGCCCGTCGGAACCTGCGACCATCTTGAACACCGGGGAGCTGTTTTTT. It yields the protein CAISGPSEPATILNTGELFF.

This chain joins TRBV4-2 and TRBJ2-1; TRBD2 matches at 10 bases. CDR3 length: 17 amino acids. The junction had 9 bases not matched to a gene; V was cut back by 1 base and J by 6 bases. CDR1 and CDR2 from the germline V gene are LGHNA and YNFKEQ. The CDR3 bases are TGTGCCAGCAGCCAAGTGTCCACTAGCGGGATCGGCAATGAGCAGTTCTTC. Residues: CASSQVSTSGIGNEQFF.

The chain combines TRBV11-2 with TRBJ2-7; 10 nucleotides line up with TRBD1. CDR3 length: 18 residues. V trimming: 5 bases; J trimming: 2 bases; junction bases outside the gene matches: 15. Germline V gene lookup returns CDR1 SGHAT and CDR2 FQNNGV. CDR3: CASSINRGGQGVTYEQYF. CDR3 nucleotides: TGTGCCAGCAGCATCAATAGAGGTGGACAGGGGGTTACCTACGAGCAGTACTTC.